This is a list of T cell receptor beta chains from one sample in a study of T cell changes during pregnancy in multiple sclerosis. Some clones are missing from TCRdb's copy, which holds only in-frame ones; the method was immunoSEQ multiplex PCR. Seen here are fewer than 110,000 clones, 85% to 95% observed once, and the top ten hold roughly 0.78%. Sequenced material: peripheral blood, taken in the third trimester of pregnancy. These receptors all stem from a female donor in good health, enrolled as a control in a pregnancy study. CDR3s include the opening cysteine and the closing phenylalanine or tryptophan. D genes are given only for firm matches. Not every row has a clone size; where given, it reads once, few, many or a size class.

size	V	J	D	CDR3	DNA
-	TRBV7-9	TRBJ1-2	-	CASSPRSQRFYGYTF	TGTGCCAGCAGCCCCCGGTCGCAGCGTTTCTATGGCTACACCTTC
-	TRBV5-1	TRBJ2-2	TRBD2	CASSLRTSGVNTGELFF	TGCGCCAGCAGCCTGAGGACTAGCGGGGTTAACACCGGGGAGCTGTTTTTT
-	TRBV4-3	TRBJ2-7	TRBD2	CASSQDPYAGGHEQYF	TGCGCCAGCAGCCAAGATCCGTACGCGGGGGGGCACGAGCAGTACTTC
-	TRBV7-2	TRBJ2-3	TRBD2	CASSLGLAGGRTDTQYF	TGTGCCAGCAGCTTAGGCCTAGCGGGGGGGCGGACAGATACGCAGTATTTT
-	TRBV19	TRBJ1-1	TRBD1	CASGQGDTEAFF	TGTGCCTCAGGGCAGGGGGACACTGAAGCTTTCTTT
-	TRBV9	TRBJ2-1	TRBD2	CASSVDGGAGNEQFF	TGTGCCAGCAGCGTAGACGGGGGGGCGGGGAATGAGCAGTTCTTC
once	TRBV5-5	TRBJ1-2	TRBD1	CASSFNPGTVYGYTF	TGTGCCAGCAGCTTCAACCCCGGGACAGTCTATGGCTACACCTTC
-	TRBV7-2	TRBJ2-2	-	CASRGDSGINTGELFF	TGTGCCAGCAGGGGGGACTCGGGGATTAACACCGGGGAGCTGTTTTTT
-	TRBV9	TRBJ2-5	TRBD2	CASTGNGAGAETQYF	TGTGCCAGCACCGGTAATGGAGCGGGGGCAGAGACCCAGTACTTC
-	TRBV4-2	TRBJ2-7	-	CASSITTGPSYEQYF	TGTGCCAGCAGCATCACCACAGGGCCCTCCTACGAGCAGTACTTC
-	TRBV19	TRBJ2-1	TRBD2	CASSDPGTSGGYNEQFF	TGTGCCAGTAGTGATCCCGGGACTAGCGGGGGGTACAATGAGCAGTTCTTC
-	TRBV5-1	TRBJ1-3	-	CASSLAGISGNTIYF	TGCGCCAGCAGCTTGGCAGGGATCTCTGGAAACACCATATATTTT
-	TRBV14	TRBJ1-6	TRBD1	CASSSRTGPNNSPLHF	TGTGCCAGCAGCTCTAGGACAGGCCCAAATAATTCACCCCTCCACTTT
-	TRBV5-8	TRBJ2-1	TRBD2	CASSLATSGGAGEQFF	TGTGCCAGCAGCTTGGCAACTAGCGGGGGGGCAGGTGAGCAGTTCTTC
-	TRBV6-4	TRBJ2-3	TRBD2	CASSELAGGPYTQYF	TGTGCCAGCAGCGAATTAGCGGGGGGGCCTTATACGCAGTATTTT
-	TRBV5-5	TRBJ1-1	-	CASRNMQGGTEAFF	TGTGCCAGCAGGAACATGCAGGGAGGGACTGAAGCTTTCTTT
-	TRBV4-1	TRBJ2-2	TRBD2	CASSRDGTSGGEELFF	TGCGCCAGCAGCCGAGATGGGACTAGCGGGGGGGAGGAGCTGTTTTTT
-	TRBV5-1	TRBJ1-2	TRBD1	CASSSDRDRGYTF	TGCGCCAGCAGCTCGGACAGGGATCGCGGCTACACCTTC
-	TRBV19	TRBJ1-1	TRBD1	CASRKQGASTEAFF	TGTGCCAGTAGGAAACAGGGGGCGAGCACTGAAGCTTTCTTT
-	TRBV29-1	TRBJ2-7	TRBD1	CSAGKGASEQYF	TGCAGCGCAGGAAAGGGGGCCAGTGAGCAGTACTTC
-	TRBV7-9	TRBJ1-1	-	CASSQDSVNTEAFF	TGTGCCAGCAGTCAGGACAGTGTTAACACTGAAGCTTTCTTT
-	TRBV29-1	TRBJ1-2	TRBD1	CSVGTGTVISYGYTF	TGCAGCGTGGGAACCGGGACAGTTATAAGCTATGGCTACACCTTC
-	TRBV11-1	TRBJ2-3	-	CASSPWLTGLGDTQYF	TGTGCCAGCAGCCCGTGGCTTACAGGGTTGGGAGATACGCAGTATTTT
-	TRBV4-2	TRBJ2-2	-	CASSQDRAIGELFF	TGTGCCAGCAGCCAAGACAGGGCGATCGGGGAGCTGTTTTTT
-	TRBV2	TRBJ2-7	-	CASSEVILWYEQYF	TGTGCCAGCAGTGAAGTAATACTGTGGTACGAGCAGTACTTC
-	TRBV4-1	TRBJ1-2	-	CASTVTLEGTNYGYTF	TGCGCCAGCACCGTGACCCTCGAGGGAACTAACTATGGCTACACCTTC
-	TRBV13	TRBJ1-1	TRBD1	CASSLSTGVMTEAFF	TGTGCCAGCAGCCTATCGACAGGGGTGATGACTGAAGCTTTCTTT
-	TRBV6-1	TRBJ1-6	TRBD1	CASSEQGGYSPLHF	TGTGCCAGCAGTGAGCAGGGGGGTTATTCACCCCTCCACTTT
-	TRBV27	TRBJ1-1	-	CASSLYRPTEAFF	TGTGCCAGCAGTTTGTACAGACCCACTGAAGCTTTCTTT
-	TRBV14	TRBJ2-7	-	CASSQGRHGEQYF	TGTGCCAGCAGCCAAGGCAGGCATGGCGAGCAGTACTTC
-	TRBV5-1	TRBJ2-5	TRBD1	CASSLGQGGQETQYF	TGCGCCAGCAGCTTGGGACAGGGGGGCCAAGAGACCCAGTACTTC
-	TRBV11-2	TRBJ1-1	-	CASSLDRAGAGNTEAFF	TGTGCCAGCAGCTTAGATCGGGCGGGGGCGGGAAACACTGAAGCTTTCTTT
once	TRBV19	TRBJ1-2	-	CASTLGARRAYGYTF	TGTGCCAGTACCCTTGGGGCCCGGAGGGCCTATGGCTACACCTTC
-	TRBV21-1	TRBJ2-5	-	CASSNFQRYQETQYF	TGTGCCAGCAGCAACTTCCAGAGGTACCAAGAGACCCAGTACTTC
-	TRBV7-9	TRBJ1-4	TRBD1	CASSPTGGGEKLFF	TGTGCCAGCAGCCCTACAGGGGGCGGTGAAAAACTGTTTTTT
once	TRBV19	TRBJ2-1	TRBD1	CASSIDSQGADEQFF	TGTGCCAGTAGTATAGACTCACAGGGGGCTGATGAGCAGTTCTTC
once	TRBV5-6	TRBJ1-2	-	CASSLGGSSHGYTF	TGTGCCAGCAGCTTAGGGGGATCAAGTCATGGCTACACCTTC
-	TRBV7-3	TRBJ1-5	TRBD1	CASSQDRDQPQHF	TGTGCCAGCAGCCAGGACAGGGATCAGCCCCAGCATTTT
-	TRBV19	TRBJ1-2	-	CASSTAVDVGDYTF	TGTGCCAGTAGTACGGCAGTTGATGTGGGAGACTACACCTTC
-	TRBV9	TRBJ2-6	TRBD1	CASSVRTGGSPGSGANVLTF	TGTGCCAGCAGCGTAAGGACAGGGGGTTCACCAGGATCTGGGGCCAACGTCCTGACTTTC
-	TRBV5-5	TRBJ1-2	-	CASSHEGTNNYGYTF	TGTGCCAGCAGCCACGAAGGAACTAATAACTATGGCTACACCTTC
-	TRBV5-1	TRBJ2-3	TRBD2	CASSWRTSGGGGTDTQYF	TGCGCCAGCAGCTGGCGGACTAGCGGGGGAGGTGGAACAGATACGCAGTATTTT
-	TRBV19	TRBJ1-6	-	CASLGKRENSYNSPLHF	TGTGCCAGTCTGGGCAAGAGGGAAAACTCCTATAATTCACCCCTCCACTTT
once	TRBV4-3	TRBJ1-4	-	CASSQAVQPNEKLFF	TGCGCCAGCAGCCAAGCGGTACAGCCGAATGAAAAACTGTTTTTT
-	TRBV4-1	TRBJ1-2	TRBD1	CASSIRDSNYGYTF	TGCGCCAGCAGCATCCGGGACAGCAACTATGGCTACACCTTC